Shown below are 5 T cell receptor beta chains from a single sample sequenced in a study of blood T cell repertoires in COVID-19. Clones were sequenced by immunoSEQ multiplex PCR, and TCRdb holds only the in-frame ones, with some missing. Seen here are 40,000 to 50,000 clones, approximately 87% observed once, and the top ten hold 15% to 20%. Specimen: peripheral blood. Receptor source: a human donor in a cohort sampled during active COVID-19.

CDR3: CASSVGRSGSSYNEQFF. CDR3 coding DNA: TGTGCCAGCAGCGTAGGGCGGAGCGGGAGTTCGTACAATGAGCAGTTCTTC. The chain is built from TRBV9 and TRBJ2-1; 8 nucleotides match TRBD2. This CDR3 is 17 amino acids long. V lost 0 bases to trimming and J lost 4 bases; unmatched junction nucleotides: 9. The germline CDR1 and CDR2 sequences are SGDLS and YYNGEE.

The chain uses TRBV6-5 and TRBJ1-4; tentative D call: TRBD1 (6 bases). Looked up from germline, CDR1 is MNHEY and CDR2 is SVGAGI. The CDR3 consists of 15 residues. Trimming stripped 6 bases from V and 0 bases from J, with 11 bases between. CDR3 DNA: TGTGCCAGCAGAACATGGACAGCAACTAATGAAAAACTGTTTTTT. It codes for CASRTWTATNEKLFF.

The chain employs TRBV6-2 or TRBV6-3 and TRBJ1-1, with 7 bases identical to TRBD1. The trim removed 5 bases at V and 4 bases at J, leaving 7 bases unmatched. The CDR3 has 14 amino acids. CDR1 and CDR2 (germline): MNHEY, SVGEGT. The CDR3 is CASSRRGLSTEAFF. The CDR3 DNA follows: TGTGCCAGCAGTCGCAGGGGGTTGAGCACTGAAGCTTTCTTT.

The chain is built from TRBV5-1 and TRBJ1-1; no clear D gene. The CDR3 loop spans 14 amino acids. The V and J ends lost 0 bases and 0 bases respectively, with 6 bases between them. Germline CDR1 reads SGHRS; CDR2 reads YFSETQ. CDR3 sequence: CASSLGRVNTEAFF. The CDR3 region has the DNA TGCGCCAGCAGCTTGGGACGGGTGAACACTGAAGCTTTCTTT.

The CDR3 coding sequence is TGTGCCAGAACCGGGACAGGGGGGTACGAGCAGTACTTC. This codes for CARTGTGGYEQYF. The rearrangement links TRBV19 to TRBJ2-7; 11 bases map to TRBD1. The CDR3 consists of 13 residues. V gave up 9 bases and J gave up 4 bases; unmatched junction bases: 5. The germline V gene encodes CDR1 LNHDA and CDR2 SQIVND (reference sequence). The full variable domain, with the rest looked up from reference TRBV19 and TRBJ2-7, is DGGITQSPKYLFRKEGQNVTLSCEQNLNHDAMYWYRQDPGQGLRLIYYSQIVNDFQKGDIAEGYSVSREKKESFPLTVTSAQKNPTAFYLCARTGTGGYEQYFGPGTRLTVT.